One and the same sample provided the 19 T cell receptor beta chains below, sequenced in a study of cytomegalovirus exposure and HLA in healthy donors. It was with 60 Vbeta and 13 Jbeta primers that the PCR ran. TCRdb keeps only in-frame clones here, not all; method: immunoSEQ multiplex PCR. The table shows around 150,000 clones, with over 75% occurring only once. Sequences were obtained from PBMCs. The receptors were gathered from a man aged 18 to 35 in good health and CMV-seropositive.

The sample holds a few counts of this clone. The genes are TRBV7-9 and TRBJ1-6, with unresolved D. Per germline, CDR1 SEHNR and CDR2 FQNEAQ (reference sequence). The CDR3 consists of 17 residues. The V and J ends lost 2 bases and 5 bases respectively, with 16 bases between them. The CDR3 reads CASSLTAGQRNNSPLHF. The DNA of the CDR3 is TGTGCCAGCAGCTTAACGGCAGGCCAACGGAATAATTCACCCCTCCACTTT.

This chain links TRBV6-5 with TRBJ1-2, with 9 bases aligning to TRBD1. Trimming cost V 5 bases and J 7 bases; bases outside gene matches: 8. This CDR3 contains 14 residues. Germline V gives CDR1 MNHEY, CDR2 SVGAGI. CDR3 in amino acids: CASSKRTGEVGYTF. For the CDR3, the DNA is TGTGCCAGCAGTAAACGGACAGGGGAAGTTGGCTACACCTTC.

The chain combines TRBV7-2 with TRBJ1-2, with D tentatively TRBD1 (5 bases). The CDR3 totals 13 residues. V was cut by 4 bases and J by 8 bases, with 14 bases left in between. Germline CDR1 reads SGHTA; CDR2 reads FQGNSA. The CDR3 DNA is TGTGCCAGCAGCTCCAGGACACTGGGGGGCTACACCTTC. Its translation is CASSSRTLGGYTF.

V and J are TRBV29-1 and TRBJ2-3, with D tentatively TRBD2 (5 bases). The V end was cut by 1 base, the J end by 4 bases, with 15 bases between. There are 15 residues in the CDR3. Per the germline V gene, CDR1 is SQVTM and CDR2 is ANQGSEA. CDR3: CSVEVASQRSDTQYF. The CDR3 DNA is TGCAGCGTTGAAGTGGCTAGCCAGCGCTCAGATACGCAGTATTTT.

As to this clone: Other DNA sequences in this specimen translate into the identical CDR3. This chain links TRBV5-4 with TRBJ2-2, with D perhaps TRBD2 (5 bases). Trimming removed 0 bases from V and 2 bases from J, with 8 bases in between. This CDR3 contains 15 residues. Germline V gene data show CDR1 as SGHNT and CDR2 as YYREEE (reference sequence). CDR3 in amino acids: CASSLAGGNTGELFF. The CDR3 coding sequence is TGTGCCAGCAGCTTGGCTGGAGGTAACACCGGGGAGCTGTTTTTT.

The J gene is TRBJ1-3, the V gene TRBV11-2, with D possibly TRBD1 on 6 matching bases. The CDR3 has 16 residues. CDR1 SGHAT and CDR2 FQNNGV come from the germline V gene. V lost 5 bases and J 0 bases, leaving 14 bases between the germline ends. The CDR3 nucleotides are TGTGCCAGCAGCGTCCACAGGGATCTCTCTGGAAACACCATATATTTT. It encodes CASSVHRDLSGNTIYF.

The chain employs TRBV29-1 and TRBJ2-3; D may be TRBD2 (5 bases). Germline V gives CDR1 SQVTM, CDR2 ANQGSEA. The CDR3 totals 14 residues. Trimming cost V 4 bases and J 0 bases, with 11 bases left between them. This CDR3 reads CSVGRRLSTDTQYF. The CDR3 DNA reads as TGCAGCGTTGGGAGGAGGCTAAGCACAGATACGCAGTATTTT.

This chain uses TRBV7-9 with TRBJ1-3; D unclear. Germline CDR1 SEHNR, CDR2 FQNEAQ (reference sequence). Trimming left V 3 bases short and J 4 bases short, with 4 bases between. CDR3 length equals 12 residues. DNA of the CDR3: TGTGCCAGCAGCTTTGAGGGAAACACCATATATTTT. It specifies CASSFEGNTIYF.

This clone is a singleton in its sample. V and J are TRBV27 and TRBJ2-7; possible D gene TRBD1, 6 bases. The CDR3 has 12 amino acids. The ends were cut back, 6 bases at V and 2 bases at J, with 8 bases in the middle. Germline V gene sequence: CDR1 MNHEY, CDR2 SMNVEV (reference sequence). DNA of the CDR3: TGTGCCAGCAGGGACAGCACCTACGAGCAGTACTTC. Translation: CASRDSTYEQYF.

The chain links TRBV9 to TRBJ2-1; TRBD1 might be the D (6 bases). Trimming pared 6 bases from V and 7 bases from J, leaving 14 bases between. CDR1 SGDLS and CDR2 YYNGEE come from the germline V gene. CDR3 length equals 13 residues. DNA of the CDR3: TGTGCCAGCAACCAGGGGTTAAAGAATGAGCAGTTCTTC. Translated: CASNQGLKNEQFF. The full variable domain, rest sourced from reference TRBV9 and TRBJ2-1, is DSGVTQTPKHLITATGQRVTLRCSPRSGDLSVYWYQQSLDQGLQFLIQYYNGEERAKGNILERFSAQQFPDLHSELNLSSLELGDSALYFCASNQGLKNEQFFGPGTRLTVL.

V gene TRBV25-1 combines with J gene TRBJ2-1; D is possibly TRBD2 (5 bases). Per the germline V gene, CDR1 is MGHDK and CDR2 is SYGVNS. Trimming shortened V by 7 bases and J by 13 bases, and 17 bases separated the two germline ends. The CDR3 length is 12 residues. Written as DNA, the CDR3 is TGTGCCAGCACCGGGGAGACATCTTCTCAGTTCTTC. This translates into CASTGETSSQFF.

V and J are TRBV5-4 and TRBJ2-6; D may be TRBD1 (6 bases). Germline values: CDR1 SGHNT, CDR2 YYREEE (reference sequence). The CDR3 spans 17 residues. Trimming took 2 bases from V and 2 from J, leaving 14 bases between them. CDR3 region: CASSFPGARTGANVLTF. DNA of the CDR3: TGTGCCAGCAGCTTTCCAGGGGCGCGGACTGGGGCCAACGTCCTGACTTTC.

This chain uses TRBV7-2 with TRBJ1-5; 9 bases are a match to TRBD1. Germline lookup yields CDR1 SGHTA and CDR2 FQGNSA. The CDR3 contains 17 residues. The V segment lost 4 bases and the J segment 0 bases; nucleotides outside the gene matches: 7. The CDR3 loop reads CASSSGTGIFSNQPQHF. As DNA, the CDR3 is TGTGCCAGCAGCTCCGGGACAGGGATATTTAGCAATCAGCCCCAGCATTTT.

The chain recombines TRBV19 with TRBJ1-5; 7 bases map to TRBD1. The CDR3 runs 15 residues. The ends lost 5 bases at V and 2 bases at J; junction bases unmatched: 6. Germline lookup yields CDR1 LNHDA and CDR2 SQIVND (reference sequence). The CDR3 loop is CASSYGQVGNQPQHF. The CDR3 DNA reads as TGTGCCAGTAGTTACGGACAGGTTGGCAATCAGCCCCAGCATTTT.

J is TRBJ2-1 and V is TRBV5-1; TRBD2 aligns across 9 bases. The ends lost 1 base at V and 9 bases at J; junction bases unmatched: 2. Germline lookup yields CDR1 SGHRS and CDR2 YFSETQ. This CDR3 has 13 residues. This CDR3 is CASSLKAGGEQFF. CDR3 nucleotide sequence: TGCGCCAGCAGCTTGAAAGCGGGGGGTGAGCAGTTCTTC.

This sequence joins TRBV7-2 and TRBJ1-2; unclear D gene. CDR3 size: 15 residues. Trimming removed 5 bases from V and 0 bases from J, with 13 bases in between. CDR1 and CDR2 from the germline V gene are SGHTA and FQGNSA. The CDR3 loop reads CASSPTFKPNYGYTF. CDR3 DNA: TGTGCCAGCAGCCCCACTTTTAAACCTAACTATGGCTACACCTTC.

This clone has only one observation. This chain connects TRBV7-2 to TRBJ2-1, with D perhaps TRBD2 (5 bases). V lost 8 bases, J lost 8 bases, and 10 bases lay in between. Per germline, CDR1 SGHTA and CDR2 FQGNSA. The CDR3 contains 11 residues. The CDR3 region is CASGTRYEQFF. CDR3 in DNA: TGTGCCAGCGGAACTAGGTATGAGCAGTTCTTC.

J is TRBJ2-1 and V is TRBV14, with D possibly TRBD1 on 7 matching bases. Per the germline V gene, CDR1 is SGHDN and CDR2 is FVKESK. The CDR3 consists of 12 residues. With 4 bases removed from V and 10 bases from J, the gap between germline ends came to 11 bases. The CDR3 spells CASSPRGREQFF. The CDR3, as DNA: TGTGCCAGCAGCCCCAGGGGGAGGGAGCAGTTCTTC.

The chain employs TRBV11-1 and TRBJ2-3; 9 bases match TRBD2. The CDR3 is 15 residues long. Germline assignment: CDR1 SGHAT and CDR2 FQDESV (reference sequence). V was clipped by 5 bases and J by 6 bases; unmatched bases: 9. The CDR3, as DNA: TGTGCCAGCAGCCGGGGGACTAGCTCAACTGATACGCAGTATTTT. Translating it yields CASSRGTSSTDTQYF. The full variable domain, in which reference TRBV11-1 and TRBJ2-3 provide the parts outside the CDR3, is EAEVAQSPRYKITEKSQAVAFWCDPISGHATLYWYRQILGQGPELLVQFQDESVVDDSQLPKDRFSAERLKGVDSTLKIQPAELGDSAMYLCASSRGTSSTDTQYFGPGTRLTVL.